This T cell receptor (beta chain) appears in the sequencing data of a study of cytomegalovirus exposure and HLA in healthy donors. Trimming took 2 bases from V and 3 from J, leaving 5 bases between them. Germline CDR1 MDHEN, CDR2 SYDVKM. CDR3 length equals 12 residues. About this clone: The antigen is not known.

Study-wide points: The presence/absence work took it that sequencing depth was about the same across donors. Sequencing likely produced, as an artifact, a cluster of highly shared sequence variants.

PCR primers comprised 60 Vbeta and 13 Jbeta primers. Clones were read by immunoSEQ multiplex PCR, and TCRdb kept only the in-frame ones, dropping some. Found here are 160,000 or so clones, roughly 80% of them singletons; the top ten hold about 4.4%. This chain links TRBV28 with TRBJ2-7, with D unclear. The source is a man aged 40-50 years in good health and CMV-seronegative. What was sequenced was PBMCs. The CDR3 loop reads CASSLNGYEQYF. The CDR3 nucleotides read TGTGCCAGCAGTTTAAACGGCTACGAGCAGTACTTC.